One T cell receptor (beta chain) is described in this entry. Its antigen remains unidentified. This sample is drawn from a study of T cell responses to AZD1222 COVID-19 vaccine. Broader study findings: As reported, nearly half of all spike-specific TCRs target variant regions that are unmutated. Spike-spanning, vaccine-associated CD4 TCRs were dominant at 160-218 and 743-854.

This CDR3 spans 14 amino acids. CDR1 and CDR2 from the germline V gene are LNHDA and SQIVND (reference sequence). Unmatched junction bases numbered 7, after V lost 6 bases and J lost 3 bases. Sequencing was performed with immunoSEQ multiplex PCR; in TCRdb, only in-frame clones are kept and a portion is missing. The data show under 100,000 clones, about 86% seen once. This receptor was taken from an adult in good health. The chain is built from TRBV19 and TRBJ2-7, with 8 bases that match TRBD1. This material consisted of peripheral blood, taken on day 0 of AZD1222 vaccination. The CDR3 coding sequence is TGTGCCAGTAGCAAGGACAGGGTGAGCTACGAGCAGTACTTC. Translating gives CASSKDRVSYEQYF.